Below, one T cell receptor (beta chain) is given with its context. Antigen unknown. This sample was taken from a study of cytomegalovirus exposure and HLA in healthy donors. Study conclusions and caveats: The productive fraction for most TCR beta V segments was about 87% or about 30% in an earlier analysis.

The CDR3 contains 16 residues. Germline CDR1 and CDR2: SGHTS and YDEGEE. The ends were cut back, 0 bases at V and 2 bases at J, with 12 bases in the middle. The PCR employed 60 Vbeta primers together with 13 Jbeta primers. Assay used: immunoSEQ multiplex PCR; TCRdb lists only in-frame clones, some missing. The table lists 80,000 to 100,000 clones, about four fifths of them singletons. This TCR came from a human donor in good health. The sequenced sample consisted of PBMCs. This chain uses TRBV5-8 with TRBJ1-5; maybe TRBD1 (5 bases). CDR3 bases: TGTGCCAGCAGCTTGGTGACGGGGACTGGCAATCAGCCCCAGCATTTT. It yields the protein CASSLVTGTGNQPQHF.